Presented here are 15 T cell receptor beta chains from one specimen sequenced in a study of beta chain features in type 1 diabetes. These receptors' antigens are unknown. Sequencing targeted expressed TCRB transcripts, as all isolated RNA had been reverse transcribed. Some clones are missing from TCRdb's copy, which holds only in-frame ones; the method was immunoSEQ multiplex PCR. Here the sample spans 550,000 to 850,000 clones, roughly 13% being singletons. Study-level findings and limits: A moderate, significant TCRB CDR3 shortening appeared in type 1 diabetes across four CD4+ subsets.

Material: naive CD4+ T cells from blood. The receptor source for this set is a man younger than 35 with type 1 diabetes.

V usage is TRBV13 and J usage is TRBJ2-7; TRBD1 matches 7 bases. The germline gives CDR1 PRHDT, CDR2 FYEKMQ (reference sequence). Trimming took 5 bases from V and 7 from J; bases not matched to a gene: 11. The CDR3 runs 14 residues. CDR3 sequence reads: CASSTEQGSREQYF. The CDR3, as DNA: TGTGCCAGCAGCACCGAACAGGGGTCGCGGGAGCAGTACTTC.

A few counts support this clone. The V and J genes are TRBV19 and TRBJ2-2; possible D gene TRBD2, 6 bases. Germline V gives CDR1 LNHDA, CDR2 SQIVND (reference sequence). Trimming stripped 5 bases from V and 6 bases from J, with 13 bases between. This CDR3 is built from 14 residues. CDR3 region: CASSQGGVAGELFF. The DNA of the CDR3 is TGTGCCAGTAGTCAGGGAGGAGTGGCCGGGGAGCTGTTTTTT.

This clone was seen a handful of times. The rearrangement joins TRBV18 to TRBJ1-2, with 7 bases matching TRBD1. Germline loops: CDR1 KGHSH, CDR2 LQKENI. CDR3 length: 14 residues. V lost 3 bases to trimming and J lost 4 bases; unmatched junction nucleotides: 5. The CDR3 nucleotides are TGTGCCAGCTCACCCGACAGGGCAACCTATGGCTACACCTTC. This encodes CASSPDRATYGYTF.

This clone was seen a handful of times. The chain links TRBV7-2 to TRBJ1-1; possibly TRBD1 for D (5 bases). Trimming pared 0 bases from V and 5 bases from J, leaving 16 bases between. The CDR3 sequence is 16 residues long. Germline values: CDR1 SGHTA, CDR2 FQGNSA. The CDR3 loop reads CASSLAGAQIGTEAFF. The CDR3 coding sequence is TGTGCCAGCAGCTTAGCCGGGGCCCAGATTGGGACTGAAGCTTTCTTT.

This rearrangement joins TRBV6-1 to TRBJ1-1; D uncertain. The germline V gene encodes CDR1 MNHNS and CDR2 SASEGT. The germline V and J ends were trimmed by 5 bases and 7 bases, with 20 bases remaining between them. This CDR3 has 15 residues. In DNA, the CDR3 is TGTGCCAGCAGTAATTCCCCTGGCTATTTGGGTGAAGCTTTCTTT. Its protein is CASSNSPGYLGEAFF.

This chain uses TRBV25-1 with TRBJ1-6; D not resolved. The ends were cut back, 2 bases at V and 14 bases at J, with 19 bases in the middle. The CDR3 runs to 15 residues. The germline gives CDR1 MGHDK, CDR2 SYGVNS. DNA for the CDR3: TGTGCCAGCAGTGAAGGCAGAAACCAAATTAGGTCCCTCCACTTT. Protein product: CASSEGRNQIRSLHF.

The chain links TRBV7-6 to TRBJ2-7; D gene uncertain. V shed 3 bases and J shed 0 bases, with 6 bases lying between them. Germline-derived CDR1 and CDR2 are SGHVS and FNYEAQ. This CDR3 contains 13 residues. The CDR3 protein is CASSLDDSYEQYF. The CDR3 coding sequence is TGTGCCAGCAGCTTGGACGACTCCTACGAGCAGTACTTC.

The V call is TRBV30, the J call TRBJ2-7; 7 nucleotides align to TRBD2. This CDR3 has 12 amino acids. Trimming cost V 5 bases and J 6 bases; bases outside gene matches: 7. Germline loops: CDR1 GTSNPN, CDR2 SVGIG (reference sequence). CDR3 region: CAWGLPGGEQYF. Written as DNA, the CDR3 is TGTGCCTGGGGGCTCCCGGGAGGCGAGCAGTACTTC.

The CDR3 reads CASSVTGTSGGNIQYF. CDR3 bases: TGTGCCAGCAGCGTAACCGGGACTAGCGGGGGGAACATTCAGTACTTC. The chain is built from TRBV7-9 and TRBJ2-4, with 15 bases fitting TRBD2. CDR1 is SEHNR and CDR2 is FQNEAQ in the germline V gene (reference sequence). This CDR3 is 16 amino acids long. V shed 5 bases, J shed 7 bases, and the junction held 6 bases outside the gene matches. Supplemented by reference TRBV7-9 and TRBJ2-4, the full variable domain reads DTGVSQNPRHKITKRGQNVTFRCDPISEHNRLYWYRQTLGQGPEFLTYFQNEAQLEKSRLLSDRFSAERPKGSFSTLEIQRTEQGDSAMYLCASSVTGTSGGNIQYFGAGTRLSVL.

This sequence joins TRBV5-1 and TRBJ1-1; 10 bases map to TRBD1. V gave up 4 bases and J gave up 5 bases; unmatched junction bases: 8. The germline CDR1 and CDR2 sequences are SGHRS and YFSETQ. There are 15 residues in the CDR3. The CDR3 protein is CASSIGQGERTEAFF. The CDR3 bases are TGCGCCAGCAGCATAGGACAGGGGGAAAGGACTGAAGCTTTCTTT.

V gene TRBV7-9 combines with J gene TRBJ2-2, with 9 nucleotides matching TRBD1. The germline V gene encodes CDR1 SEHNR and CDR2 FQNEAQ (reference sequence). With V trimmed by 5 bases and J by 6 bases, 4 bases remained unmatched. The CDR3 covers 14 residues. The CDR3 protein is CASSRTGVSGELFF. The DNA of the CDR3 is TGTGCCAGCAGCCGGACAGGGGTGTCCGGGGAGCTGTTTTTT.

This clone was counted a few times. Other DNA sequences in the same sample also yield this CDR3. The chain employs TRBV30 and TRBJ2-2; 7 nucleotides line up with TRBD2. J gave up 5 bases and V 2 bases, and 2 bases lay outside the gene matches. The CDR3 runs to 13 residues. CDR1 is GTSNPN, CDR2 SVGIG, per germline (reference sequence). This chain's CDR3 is CAWSLGGTGELFF. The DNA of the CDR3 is TGTGCCTGGAGTCTGGGGGGGACCGGGGAGCTGTTTTTT.

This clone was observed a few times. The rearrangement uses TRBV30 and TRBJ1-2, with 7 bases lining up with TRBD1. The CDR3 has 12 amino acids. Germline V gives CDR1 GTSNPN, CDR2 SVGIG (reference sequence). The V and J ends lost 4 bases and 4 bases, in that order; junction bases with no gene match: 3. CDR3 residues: CAWTRDSYGYTF. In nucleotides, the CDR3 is TGTGCCTGGACCCGGGACAGCTATGGCTACACCTTC.

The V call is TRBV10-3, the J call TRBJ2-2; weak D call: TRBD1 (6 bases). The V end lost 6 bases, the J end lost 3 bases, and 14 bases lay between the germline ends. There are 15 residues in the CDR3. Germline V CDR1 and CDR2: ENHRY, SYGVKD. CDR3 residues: CAISTPSGDTGELFF. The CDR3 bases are TGTGCCATCAGCACGCCTTCAGGGGACACCGGGGAGCTGTTTTTT.

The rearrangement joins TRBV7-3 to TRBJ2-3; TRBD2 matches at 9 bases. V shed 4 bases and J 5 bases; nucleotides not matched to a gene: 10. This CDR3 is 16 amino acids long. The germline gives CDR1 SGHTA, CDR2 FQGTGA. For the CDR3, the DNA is TGTGCCAGCAGCTCGTCTTTAGCGGGGGCCGGAGATACGCAGTATTTT. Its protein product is CASSSSLAGAGDTQYF.